This is a list of T cell receptor beta chains from one sample in a study of OX40 agonist ivuxolimab in advanced cancers. Sequencing was performed with immunoSEQ multiplex PCR; in TCRdb, only in-frame clones are kept and a portion is missing. This sample carries about 80,000 clones, more than 75% of them seen once, and the ten largest clones take about 0.32%. The sample here was CD4+ or CD8+ T cells sorted from blood, taken in a trial of the OX40 agonist ivuxolimab. The source of these receptors is an adult with an advanced solid tumor such as melanoma, head and neck, liver or kidney cancer. Each CDR3 is given with its conserved first and last residue. The D gene is left open where the match is weak. Clone size, where shown, is once, few, many, or a class for clones that have expanded.

D gene	V gene	clone size	J gene	CDR3 DNA	CDR3 protein
TRBD1	TRBV5-1	-	TRBJ2-3	TGCGCCAGCAGCTTGGAACAGGGGAGCACAGATACGCAGTATTTT	CASSLEQGSTDTQYF
TRBD2	TRBV6-6	-	TRBJ2-1	TGTGCCAGCAGGAACCTAGCGGGGAAACCGTTCTTC	CASRNLAGKPFF
TRBD1	TRBV27	-	TRBJ2-3	TGTGCCAGCAGTCTCTTAGGGGGCAGGGGGCTTACAGATACGCAGTATTTT	CASSLLGGRGLTDTQYF
TRBD1	TRBV5-5	few	TRBJ1-2	TGTGCCAGCAAAATGGACAGGGTCAACTATGGCTACACCTTC	CASKMDRVNYGYTF
-	TRBV6-1	-	TRBJ1-2	TGTGCCAGCACCAAAACTGGGGCTAACTATGGCTACACCTTC	CASTKTGANYGYTF
-	TRBV28	-	TRBJ2-2	TGTGCCAGCATTACGAACACCGGGGAGCTGTTTTTT	CASITNTGELFF
-	TRBV5-1	-	TRBJ2-5	TGCGCCAGCAGCTTGTACCAAGAGACCCAGTACTTC	CASSLYQETQYF
-	TRBV11-2	-	TRBJ2-3	TGTGCCAGCAGCTTAGACCGGGATACGCAGTATTTT	CASSLDRDTQYF
-	TRBV7-2	-	TRBJ1-3	TGTGCCAGCAGAAAACACTTTGGACGGCTCTCTGGAAACACCATATATTTT	CASRKHFGRLSGNTIYF
-	TRBV7-9	-	TRBJ2-3	TGTGCCAGCAGTTCGCAAGATACGCAGTATTTT	CASSSQDTQYF
-	TRBV19	-	TRBJ1-2	TGTGCCAGTAGTACACCCGGTGGTGTGGTATATGGCTACACCTTC	CASSTPGGVVYGYTF
TRBD1	TRBV18	-	TRBJ2-2	TGTGCCAGCTCACCCCGACAGGGTTCCGGGGAGCTGTTTTTT	CASSPRQGSGELFF
-	TRBV29-1	-	TRBJ2-5	TGCAGCGTCCGCCGCGCGGAAGAGACCCAGTACTTC	CSVRRAEETQYF
TRBD2	TRBV5-1	-	TRBJ2-3	TGCGCCAGCAGCTTGCAGCGGGAGGTCGATACGCAGTATTTT	CASSLQREVDTQYF
-	TRBV28	-	TRBJ2-7	TGTGCCAGCAGTTTTAGCGGAAATTCCTACGAGCAGTACTTC	CASSFSGNSYEQYF
-	TRBV9	-	TRBJ1-3	TGTGCCAGCAGCCCCGGAATCGGAAACACCATATATTTT	CASSPGIGNTIYF
TRBD1	TRBV28	-	TRBJ2-7	TGTGCCAGCAATAGCTTCTCAGGGGGCGGAAACTCCTACGAGCAGTACTTC	CASNSFSGGGNSYEQYF
-	TRBV27	-	TRBJ1-3	TGTGCCAGCAGTCTCAAGGAGGGGGGCGCAAACACCATATATTTT	CASSLKEGGANTIYF
-	TRBV5-5	-	TRBJ1-5	TGTGCCAGCAGCTTGGCCCAAACACCGAGCAATCAGCCCCAGCATTTT	CASSLAQTPSNQPQHF
-	TRBV5-1	-	TRBJ2-1	TGCGCCAGCAGCTTAAGGGCAAAGGTTTTCTTC	CASSLRAKVFF
-	TRBV18	-	TRBJ1-2	TGTGCCAGCTCACCGGGTAAAGGGGAGGCCTATGGCTACACCTTC	CASSPGKGEAYGYTF
-	TRBV19	-	TRBJ2-3	TGTGCCAGTAGTGACCCACCAGGGGCGATTAGCCCAGATACGCAGTATTTT	CASSDPPGAISPDTQYF
TRBD1	TRBV5-1	-	TRBJ1-1	TGCGCCAGCAGTTTTGGGGACAGTAAGGCGAACACTGAAGCTTTCTTT	CASSFGDSKANTEAFF
-	TRBV6-5	-	TRBJ1-1	TGTGCCAGCAGCCGGGGATTGGTCACTGAAGCTTTCTTT	CASSRGLVTEAFF
-	TRBV29-1	-	TRBJ1-1	TGCAGCGCGTCCGGGGTTGAAGCTTTCTTT	CSASGVEAFF
-	TRBV6-4	-	TRBJ1-5	TGTGCCAGCAGTGAAGGCCCGAATCAGCCCCAGCATTTT	CASSEGPNQPQHF
TRBD2	TRBV5-5	-	TRBJ2-5	TGTGCCAGCAGCCTGACTAGCGGGAGTTTCGAGACCCAGTACTTC	CASSLTSGSFETQYF
TRBD2	TRBV30	once	TRBJ2-3	TGTGCCTGGAGTCTAACCTGGGCGGGTAGCGGGGGGGAGAGGGGTACGCAGTATTTT	CAWSLTWAGSGGERGTQYF
-	TRBV10-1	-	TRBJ1-2	TGCGCCAGCAGTGATGCCCCGATGTATGGCTACACCTTC	CASSDAPMYGYTF
-	TRBV28	-	TRBJ1-2	TGTGCCAGCAGGGGGGGAGAGGGCTACACCTTC	CASRGGEGYTF
TRBD1	TRBV9	once	TRBJ1-1	TGTGCCAGCAGCGGGACAGGGCCGAACACTGAAGCTTTCTTT	CASSGTGPNTEAFF
-	TRBV9	-	TRBJ1-2	TGTGCCAGCAGCTTTAACCGGGACAAGGGGGGGAAGGAGCGAGGCTACACCTTC	CASSFNRDKGGKERGYTF
-	TRBV19	few	TRBJ2-2	TGTGCCAGTAAATCGGGGCAGATAAACACCGGGGAGCTGTTTTTT	CASKSGQINTGELFF
-	TRBV7-9	-	TRBJ1-2	TGTGCCAGCACCGCGACAGAATTCTATGGCTACACCTTC	CASTATEFYGYTF
TRBD2	TRBV5-1	-	TRBJ2-1	TGCGCCAGCAGCTTGGAGCCTAGCGGTAACAATGAGCAGTTCTTC	CASSLEPSGNNEQFF
TRBD1	TRBV7-2	-	TRBJ1-3	TGTGCCAGCAGGGGACAGGGGAGAAACACCATATATTTT	CASRGQGRNTIYF
TRBD2	TRBV15	-	TRBJ2-3	TGTGCCACCAGCAGGAAGGGACTAGCGACAGATACGCAGTATTTT	CATSRKGLATDTQYF
TRBD1	TRBV11-2	-	TRBJ1-2	TGTGCCAGCAGCCCCGGCGGGGACAGGGGTACTTCTGGCTACACCTTC	CASSPGGDRGTSGYTF
-	TRBV7-2	-	TRBJ2-5	TGTGCCAGCAGCTTAGCTGCTTCTTTCCAAGAGACCCAGTACTTC	CASSLAASFQETQYF
TRBD1	TRBV11-2	-	TRBJ1-5	TGTGCCAGCAGCCCCGACAGGGATCAGCCCCAGCATTTT	CASSPDRDQPQHF
TRBD2	TRBV7-2	once	TRBJ2-7	TGTGCCAGCAGCTCCCTGAAAGCGGGAGTGGGCGAGCAGTACTTC	CASSSLKAGVGEQYF
-	TRBV7-2	-	TRBJ1-2	TGTGCCAGCAGCTTAGCTTTGGCTGGCTACACCTTC	CASSLALAGYTF
TRBD1	TRBV28	once	TRBJ2-1	TGTGCCAGCAGTTTAGTAGGACAGGATTACAATGAGCAGTTCTTC	CASSLVGQDYNEQFF
-	TRBV11-2	-	TRBJ2-2	TGTGCCAGCACCGCCCTAGGGGGAGACTGGGAGCTGTTTTTT	CASTALGGDWELFF
TRBD1	TRBV6-5	-	TRBJ1-5	TGTGCCAGCAGCCTAGGGGGCGCCAATCAGCCCCAGCATTTT	CASSLGGANQPQHF
-	TRBV28	-	TRBJ1-2	TGTGCCAGCAGTTTACCTAACTATGGCTACACCTTC	CASSLPNYGYTF
TRBD1	TRBV6-1	-	TRBJ1-2	TGTGCCAGCAGTGTGGGACAGGGGATCCTGGGCTATGGCTACACCTTC	CASSVGQGILGYGYTF
-	TRBV7-2	-	TRBJ2-5	TGTGCCAGCAGCCCAGGGGAGGTGGTGACGGAGACCCAGTACTTC	CASSPGEVVTETQYF
TRBD2	TRBV5-1	-	TRBJ2-5	TGCGCCAGCAGCGACTCCGGGACTAGCGGGGGGCTATTGTACCAAGAGACCCAGTACTTC	CASSDSGTSGGLLYQETQYF
-	TRBV15	-	TRBJ2-3	TGTGCCACCAGCAGAGCGGGTAGCACAGATACGCAGTATTTT	CATSRAGSTDTQYF
TRBD1	TRBV5-1	-	TRBJ2-2	TGCGCCAGCAGCTTGGGTGACAGGGCCACCGGGGAGCTGTTTTTT	CASSLGDRATGELFF
-	TRBV7-8	-	TRBJ2-3	TGTGCCAGCAGCTTATGGGAGACTAGCACAGATACGCAGTATTTT	CASSLWETSTDTQYF
TRBD2	TRBV7-6	-	TRBJ2-1	TGTGCCAGCAGCTTAGGGCTAGCGGGCCTCTGGAGCGACAATGAGCAGTTCTTC	CASSLGLAGLWSDNEQFF
-	TRBV5-6	-	TRBJ1-1	TGTGCCAGCAGTTACGATCCCGGGACCGCTAACACTGAAGCTTTCTTT	CASSYDPGTANTEAFF
-	TRBV27	once	TRBJ1-5	TGTGCCAGCGGCCTACCCAAGGTTCCCCAGCATTTT	CASGLPKVPQHF